The clone carrying this T cell receptor beta chain was detected only once. The target antigen is unknown. This sample is part of a study of cytomegalovirus exposure and HLA in healthy donors. Study-level points and caveats: The classifier reportedly diagnosed cytomegalovirus status with high specificity and sensitivity. Later analysis showed TCR association rates varying by HLA locus, highest for DRB1 and lowest for HLA-C.

Each donor was nominally healthy when sampled (though unrecorded immune exposures were likely). Researchers ran the PCR with 60 Vbeta and 13 Jbeta primers. Assay: immunoSEQ multiplex PCR; the TCRdb copy retains only in-frame clones and omits some. This sample has roughly 60,000 clones, with 83% found just once. CDR1 is SGDLS, CDR2 YYNGEE, per germline. This CDR3 is built from 16 residues. The trim removed 3 bases at V and 3 bases at J, leaving 10 bases unmatched. This TCR was sampled from a man aged 25 to 45 in good health and CMV-seronegative. Sequencing used PBMCs. The chain employs TRBV9 and TRBJ1-1, with TRBD1 matching 8 bases. The CDR3 nucleotides read TGTGCCAGCAGCGGGACCAGGGGGCTGGGGGACACTGAAGCTTTCTTT. As protein: CASSGTRGLGDTEAFF.